This TCR beta chain was recorded in a study of PD-1 blockade in classical Hodgkin lymphoma. The table came from immunoSEQ multiplex PCR; TCRdb's copy has only in-frame clones and leaves some out. The data hold 110,000 or so clones, with approximately 89% observed a single time. Documented time point: cycle 4 day 1 (C4D1), after more than five weeks of nivolumab. All trial patients relapsed after autologous stem cell transplantation. CDR1 and CDR2 (germline): LNHDA, SQIVND (reference sequence). Unmatched junction bases numbered 14, after V lost 2 bases and J lost 2 bases. This CDR3 comprises 19 residues.

The source of this sequence is a human donor with classical Hodgkin lymphoma. Specimen: peripheral blood mononuclear cells (PBMCs), collected before the fourth cycle of nivolumab. The chain recombines TRBV19 with TRBJ2-2; 7 positions match TRBD2. The CDR3 reads CASSIKRDYLALNTGELFF. CDR3 DNA: TGTGCCAGTAGTATAAAGCGGGACTATCTCGCTCTTAACACCGGGGAGCTGTTTTTT.